This T cell receptor (beta chain) was sequenced in a study of identical twins. TCRdb re-called the 5' RACE reads with MiXCR, one entry per CDR3 protein. The table includes roughly 230,000 distinct CDR3 sequences, about 8% detected once. V dropped 2 bases and J dropped 6 bases, with 11 bases sitting between them. Per the germline V gene, CDR1 is MNHEY and CDR2 is SVGAGI. The CDR3 contains 14 residues. This sample also appeared in a second study, on yellow fever vaccine responses in identical twins.

Sequencing used CD8+ T cells sorted from blood. This receptor was identified in a woman aged 18-29 years in good health. V usage is TRBV6-5 and J usage is TRBJ1-5; D ambiguous. The chain's CDR3 is CASSYGVSGQPQHF. The DNA for the CDR3 is TGTGCCAGCAGTTACGGGGTTTCTGGTCAGCCCCAGCATTTT.